A single TCR beta chain is shown here with its context. In the original analysis: From reference gene primer amplification, estimates of nucleated cell counts were derived. TCRdb keeps only in-frame clones here, not all; method: immunoSEQ multiplex PCR. V and J calls and clone size come straight from that table; D and trimming were deduced from the DNA. The repertoire holds fewer than 200,000 clones, with roughly three quarters as singletons. The CDR3 has 15 amino acids. V lost 4 bases and J lost 2; bases outside the gene matches: 6. The germline CDR1 and CDR2 sequences are MGHRA and YSYEKL. This record belongs to a study of blood T cell repertoires in COVID-19. As for the study in general: Samples representing acute and convalescent COVID-19 were sourced from the United States, Italy and Spain.

The gene calls are TRBV4-1 and TRBJ2-3; TRBD2 aligns across 7 bases. The TCR sequence derives from a woman aged 45-65 years with active or convalescent COVID-19. The specimen was peripheral blood. CDR3 sequence (DNA): TGCGCCAGCAGCCGAGCGGGACGCGACACAGATACGCAGTATTTT. Protein sequence: CASSRAGRDTDTQYF.